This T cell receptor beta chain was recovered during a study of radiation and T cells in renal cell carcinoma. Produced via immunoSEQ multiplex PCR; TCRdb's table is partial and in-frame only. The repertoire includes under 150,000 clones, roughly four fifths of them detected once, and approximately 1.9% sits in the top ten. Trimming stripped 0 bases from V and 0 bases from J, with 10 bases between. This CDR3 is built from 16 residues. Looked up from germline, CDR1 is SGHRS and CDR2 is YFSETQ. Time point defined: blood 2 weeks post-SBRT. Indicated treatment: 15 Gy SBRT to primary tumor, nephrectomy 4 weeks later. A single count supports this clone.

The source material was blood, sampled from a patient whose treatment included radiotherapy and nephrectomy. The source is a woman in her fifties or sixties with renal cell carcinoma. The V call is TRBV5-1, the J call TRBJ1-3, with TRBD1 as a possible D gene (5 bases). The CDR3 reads CASSLGRGGSGNTIYF. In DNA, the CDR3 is TGCGCCAGCAGCTTGGGGAGGGGAGGCTCTGGAAACACCATATATTTT.